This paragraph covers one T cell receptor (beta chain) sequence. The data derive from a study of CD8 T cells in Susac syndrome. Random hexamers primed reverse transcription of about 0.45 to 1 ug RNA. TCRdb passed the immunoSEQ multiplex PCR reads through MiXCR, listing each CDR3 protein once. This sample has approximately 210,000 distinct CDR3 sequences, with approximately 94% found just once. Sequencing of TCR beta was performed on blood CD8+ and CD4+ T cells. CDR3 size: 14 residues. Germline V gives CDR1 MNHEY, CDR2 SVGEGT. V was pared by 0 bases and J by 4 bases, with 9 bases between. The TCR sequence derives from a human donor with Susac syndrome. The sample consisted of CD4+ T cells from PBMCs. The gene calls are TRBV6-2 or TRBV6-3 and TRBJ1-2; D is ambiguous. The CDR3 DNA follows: TGTGCCAGCAGTTACTCAGGCAGGATCTATGGCTACACCTTC. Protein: CASSYSGRIYGYTF.